A single sample gave rise to the 5 T cell receptor beta chains below, sequenced in a study of CD8+ T cells in alopecia areata. The treatment here: oral pan-JAK inhibitor, 5-10 mg twice daily. Extracted RNA was reverse transcribed into cDNA, the sequencing template. Clones were sequenced by immunoSEQ multiplex PCR, and TCRdb holds only the in-frame ones, with some missing. The table includes approximately 200,000 clones, around 43% detected once. Sequencing was performed on CD4+ T cells sorted from blood, taken at approximately week 39, from a patient treated with tofacitinib. These receptors all stem from a human donor with alopecia areata.

CDR3 sequence (DNA): TGCGCCAGCAGCTTGGCCGAGGGAAGAGGGGAAGCTTTCTTT. As protein: CASSLAEGRGEAFF. The gene calls are TRBV5-1 and TRBJ1-1; D uncertain. Trimming took off 0 bases at V and 8 bases at J, with 14 bases between the two ends. The CDR3 loop spans 14 amino acids. Germline CDR1 and CDR2: SGHRS and YFSETQ.

Only a few counts were recorded for this clone. The chain joins TRBV30 to TRBJ2-3, with D unresolved. This CDR3 contains 15 residues. The ends were cut back, 0 bases at V and 0 bases at J, with 10 bases in the middle. Per the germline V gene, CDR1 is GTSNPN and CDR2 is SVGIG (reference sequence). The CDR3 sequence: CAWSVARVSTDTQYF. The CDR3 nucleotides read TGTGCCTGGAGTGTGGCCAGAGTTAGCACAGATACGCAGTATTTT.

The V call is TRBV29-1, the J call TRBJ1-2; D is possibly TRBD1 (6 bases). The germline V gene encodes CDR1 SQVTM and CDR2 ANQGSEA. The CDR3 is 14 amino acids. Between the trimmed V and J ends, which lost 0 bases and 3 bases, there was a span of 11 bases. CDR3 residues: CSVEDERTDYGYTF. In DNA, the CDR3 is TGCAGCGTTGAAGATGAGCGGACAGACTATGGCTACACCTTC. Based on the CDR3 plus reference TRBV29-1 and TRBJ1-2, the full variable domain is SAVISQKPSRDICQRGTSLTIQCQVDSQVTMMFWYRQQPGQSLTLIATANQGSEATYESGFVIDKFPISRPNLTFSTLTVSNMSPEDSSIYLCSVEDERTDYGYTFGSGTRLTVV.

This chain links TRBV6-6 with TRBJ1-1; D possibly corresponds to TRBD1 (6 bases). V lost 5 bases and J 9 bases, leaving 16 bases between the germline ends. From germline, CDR1 is MNHNY and CDR2 SVGAGI (reference sequence). This CDR3 spans 13 amino acids. Here the CDR3 reads CASSGRSGGQAFF. In nucleotides, the CDR3 is TGTGCCAGCAGTGGGCGGAGCGGGGGGCAAGCTTTCTTT.

This clone has only a few counts. The gene calls are TRBV6-5 and TRBJ2-4; 8 nucleotides align to TRBD1. The CDR3 has 14 amino acids. J lost 5 bases, V lost 6 bases, and 6 bases had no gene match. Germline V CDR1 and CDR2: MNHEY, SVGAGI. CDR3 sequence (DNA): TGTGCCAGCAGAAGAGACAGGGGCGAAAACATTCAGTACTTC. Protein: CASRRDRGENIQYF.